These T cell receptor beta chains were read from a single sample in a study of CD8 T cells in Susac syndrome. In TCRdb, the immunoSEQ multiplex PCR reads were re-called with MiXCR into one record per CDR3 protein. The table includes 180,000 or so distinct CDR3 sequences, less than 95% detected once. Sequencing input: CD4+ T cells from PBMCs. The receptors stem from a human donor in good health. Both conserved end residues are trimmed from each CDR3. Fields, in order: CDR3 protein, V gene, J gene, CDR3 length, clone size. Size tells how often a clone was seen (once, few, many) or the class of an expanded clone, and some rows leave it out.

CDR3aa: ASYKEGSYNEQF
v_gene: TRBV7-3
j_gene: TRBJ2-1
len: 12
abundance: NA

CDR3aa: ASSADSLYGYT
v_gene: TRBV5-4
j_gene: TRBJ1-2
len: 11
abundance: NA

CDR3aa: SALLTVMNTEAF
v_gene: TRBV20-1
j_gene: TRBJ1-1
len: 12
abundance: NA

CDR3aa: SATNQGDEAF
v_gene: TRBV20-1
j_gene: TRBJ1-1
len: 10
abundance: NA

CDR3aa: ASSFGTGKETQY
v_gene: TRBV7-3
j_gene: TRBJ2-5
len: 12
abundance: NA

CDR3aa: SVYETWNTEAF
v_gene: TRBV29-1
j_gene: TRBJ1-1
len: 11
abundance: NA

CDR3aa: ASSQKSRGVAF
v_gene: TRBV3-1
j_gene: TRBJ1-1
len: 11
abundance: NA

CDR3aa: SVEEGTEQY
v_gene: TRBV29-1
j_gene: TRBJ2-7
len: 9
abundance: NA

CDR3aa: ASSEVNQPQH
v_gene: TRBV11-2
j_gene: TRBJ1-5
len: 10
abundance: NA

CDR3aa: ASSRDHSGNTIY
v_gene: TRBV7-3
j_gene: TRBJ1-3
len: 12
abundance: once

CDR3aa: SADPVAQNYEQY
v_gene: TRBV20-1
j_gene: TRBJ2-7
len: 12
abundance: NA

CDR3aa: ASSLGAGVEQETQY
v_gene: TRBV7-9
j_gene: TRBJ2-5
len: 14
abundance: NA

CDR3aa: ATGAGFSNQPQH
v_gene: TRBV15
j_gene: TRBJ1-5
len: 12
abundance: NA

CDR3aa: ASSRRGEQETQY
v_gene: TRBV3-1
j_gene: TRBJ2-5
len: 12
abundance: NA

CDR3aa: ASSAGTSGYNEQF
v_gene: TRBV9
j_gene: TRBJ2-1
len: 13
abundance: NA

CDR3aa: AWSIRPLYEQF
v_gene: TRBV30
j_gene: TRBJ2-1
len: 11
abundance: NA

CDR3aa: SATVLQGDTDTQY
v_gene: TRBV20-1
j_gene: TRBJ2-3
len: 13
abundance: once

CDR3aa: ASSSRRDSLGDTQY
v_gene: TRBV5-6
j_gene: TRBJ2-3
len: 14
abundance: NA

CDR3aa: SVGQGASDGYT
v_gene: TRBV29-1
j_gene: TRBJ1-2
len: 11
abundance: few

CDR3aa: SASLGRQIHGYT
v_gene: TRBV20-1
j_gene: TRBJ1-2
len: 12
abundance: once

CDR3aa: ASSLVANTDTQY
v_gene: TRBV5-6
j_gene: TRBJ2-3
len: 12
abundance: once

CDR3aa: ASSDGFGTAEAF
v_gene: TRBV25-1
j_gene: TRBJ1-1
len: 12
abundance: NA

CDR3aa: SARGGKAYEQY
v_gene: TRBV20-1
j_gene: TRBJ2-7
len: 11
abundance: NA

CDR3aa: SASRGRDNEQF
v_gene: TRBV20-1
j_gene: TRBJ2-1
len: 11
abundance: NA

CDR3aa: ATSRDTWTYEQY
v_gene: TRBV15
j_gene: TRBJ2-7
len: 12
abundance: NA

CDR3aa: ASSLSSGGGETQY
v_gene: TRBV12-3/TRBV12-4
j_gene: TRBJ2-5
len: 13
abundance: NA

CDR3aa: AWRVQGVRTEAF
v_gene: TRBV30
j_gene: TRBJ1-1
len: 12
abundance: NA

CDR3aa: AWSVLGEGTDTQY
v_gene: TRBV30
j_gene: TRBJ2-3
len: 13
abundance: NA

CDR3aa: ATSRDVEQPQH
v_gene: TRBV15
j_gene: TRBJ1-5
len: 11
abundance: NA

CDR3aa: ASSGVRTDTQY
v_gene: TRBV2
j_gene: TRBJ2-3
len: 11
abundance: NA

CDR3aa: SAYPGGSTQPQH
v_gene: TRBV20-1
j_gene: TRBJ1-5
len: 12
abundance: NA

CDR3aa: AWNPVEGTEAF
v_gene: TRBV30
j_gene: TRBJ1-1
len: 11
abundance: NA

CDR3aa: ASSPTRASDTQY
v_gene: TRBV7-3
j_gene: TRBJ2-3
len: 12
abundance: NA

CDR3aa: ASSPRTGEQY
v_gene: TRBV9
j_gene: TRBJ2-7
len: 10
abundance: once

CDR3aa: ASTLTGVVGEQF
v_gene: TRBV7-9
j_gene: TRBJ2-1
len: 12
abundance: NA

CDR3aa: ASSLWQEAQPQH
v_gene: TRBV12-3/TRBV12-4
j_gene: TRBJ1-5
len: 12
abundance: NA

CDR3aa: ASSSRIGDLSYT
v_gene: TRBV27
j_gene: TRBJ1-2
len: 12
abundance: NA

CDR3aa: ATSSGVLGGNTIY
v_gene: TRBV15
j_gene: TRBJ1-3
len: 13
abundance: NA

CDR3aa: ASSQGPSGRHNRML
v_gene: TRBV4-1
j_gene: TRBJ2-1
len: 14
abundance: once

CDR3aa: ASSLQGNYGYT
v_gene: TRBV5-1
j_gene: TRBJ1-2
len: 11
abundance: NA

CDR3aa: ASRGEGSGNEQF
v_gene: TRBV2
j_gene: TRBJ2-1
len: 12
abundance: NA

CDR3aa: ASSLASGIKTQY
v_gene: TRBV7-8
j_gene: TRBJ2-5
len: 12
abundance: NA

CDR3aa: ASSPVTGTGGLNTEAF
v_gene: TRBV5-1
j_gene: TRBJ1-1
len: 16
abundance: NA

CDR3aa: ASRSLAGGRPGELF
v_gene: TRBV11-2
j_gene: TRBJ2-2
len: 14
abundance: NA

CDR3aa: ASSLGGTQQETQY
v_gene: TRBV5-1
j_gene: TRBJ2-5
len: 13
abundance: NA

CDR3aa: ATLRVGQETQY
v_gene: TRBV5-1
j_gene: TRBJ2-5
len: 11
abundance: NA

CDR3aa: AGARGLDQPQH
v_gene: TRBV2
j_gene: TRBJ1-5
len: 11
abundance: NA

CDR3aa: ASSYPGRYNEQF
v_gene: TRBV6-2/TRBV6-3
j_gene: TRBJ2-1
len: 12
abundance: once

CDR3aa: ACADRGYDEQY
v_gene: TRBV30
j_gene: TRBJ2-7
len: 11
abundance: NA

CDR3aa: ASSQDVGFPSYNEQF
v_gene: TRBV4-2
j_gene: TRBJ2-1
len: 15
abundance: NA